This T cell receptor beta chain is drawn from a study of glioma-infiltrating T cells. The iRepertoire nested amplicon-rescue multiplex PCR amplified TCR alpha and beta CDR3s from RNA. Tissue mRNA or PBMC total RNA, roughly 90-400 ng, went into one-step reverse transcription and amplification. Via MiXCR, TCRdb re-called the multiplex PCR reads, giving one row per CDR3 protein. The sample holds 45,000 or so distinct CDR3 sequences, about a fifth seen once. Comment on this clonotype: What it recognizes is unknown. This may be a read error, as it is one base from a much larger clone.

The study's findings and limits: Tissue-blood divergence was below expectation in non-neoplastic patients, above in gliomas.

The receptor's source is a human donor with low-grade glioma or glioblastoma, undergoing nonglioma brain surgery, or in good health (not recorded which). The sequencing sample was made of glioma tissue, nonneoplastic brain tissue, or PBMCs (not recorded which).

CDR3 in amino acids: CASRGFRADTQYF. The CDR3 nucleotides read TGTGCCAGCAGGGGCTTTCGAGCAGATACGCAGTATTTT. This chain links TRBV14 with TRBJ2-3; no clear D gene. The germline V gene has CDR1 SGHDN and CDR2 FVKESK. The CDR3 is 13 amino acids. Deletions cut 6 bases from V and 4 bases from J, with 11 bases between. The variable domain in full, with the rest retrieved from reference TRBV14 and TRBJ2-3, is EAGVTQFPSHSVIEKGQTVTLRCDPISGHDNLYWYRRVMGKEIKFLLHFVKESKQDESGMPNNRFLAERTGGTYSTLKVQPAELEDSGVYFCASRGFRADTQYFGPGTRLTVL.